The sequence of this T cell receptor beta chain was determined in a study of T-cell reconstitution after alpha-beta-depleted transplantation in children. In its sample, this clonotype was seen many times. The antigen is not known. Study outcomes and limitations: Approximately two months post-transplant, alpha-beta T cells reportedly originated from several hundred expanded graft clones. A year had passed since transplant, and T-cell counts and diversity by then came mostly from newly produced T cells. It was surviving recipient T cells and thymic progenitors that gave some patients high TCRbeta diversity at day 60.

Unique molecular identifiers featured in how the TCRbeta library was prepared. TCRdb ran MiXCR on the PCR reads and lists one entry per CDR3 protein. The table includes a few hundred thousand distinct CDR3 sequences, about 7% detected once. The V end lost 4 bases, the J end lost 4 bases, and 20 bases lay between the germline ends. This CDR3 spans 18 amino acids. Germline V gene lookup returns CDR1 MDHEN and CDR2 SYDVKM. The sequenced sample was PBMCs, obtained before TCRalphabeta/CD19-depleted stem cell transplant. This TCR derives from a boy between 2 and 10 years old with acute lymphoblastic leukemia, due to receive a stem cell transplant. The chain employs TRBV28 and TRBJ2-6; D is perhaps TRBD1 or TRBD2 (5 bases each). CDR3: CASSSAGTALTGANVLTF. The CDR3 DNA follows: TGTGCCAGCAGTTCAGCCGGGACGGCATTAACCGGGGCCAACGTCCTGACTTTC.